The source of this TCR beta chain is a study of human T cells and chemical hapten exposure. This clonotype showed up just a few times. The antigen is undetermined. This CDR3 is built from 16 residues. V lost 4 bases and J lost 5; bases outside the gene matches: 11. Per the germline V gene, CDR1 is SGHDT and CDR2 is YYEEEE. In TCRdb, the RACE reads were re-called with MiXCR into one record per CDR3 protein. The sample carries more than 300,000 distinct CDR3 sequences, less than 6.5% recorded once. Findings of the study overall: Expanded TCRs showed more large CDR3 clusters than pre-sensitization or healthy control sets. With DPC sensitization, TCRs exceeding 1 in 1000 frequency showed no change.

Time point defined: pre-sensitization, week 0. The treatment here: therapeutic diphenylcyclopropenone sensitization with weekly scalp DPC. Participating donors were patients with alopecia, aged 18 to 70 years, considered appropriate candidates for DPC. Sequenced here: whole blood, sampled in connection with sensitization to the hapten diphenylcyclopropenone (DPC). The TCR originated in a woman in her forties or fifties with alopecia areata. Some clones in this sample may be carry-over from other donors' samples. This chain connects TRBV5-6 to TRBJ2-7; TRBD2 agrees at 11 bases. CDR3 DNA sequence: TGTGCCAGCAGCGGGGGGACTAGCGGCCGTAACGACGAGCAGTACTTC. Its translation is CASSGGTSGRNDEQYF.